Below are 19 T cell receptor beta chains sequenced from a single sample in a study of vaccination and CD4 T cells after COVID-19. As for treatment: roughly 11-day PBMC culture with coronavirus spike peptide pools or control peptides (ViraFEST assay). Prior to the COVID-19 pandemic (2011-2018), the unexposed donor's CD4+ T cells were collected. No antigen has been assigned to these receptors. Sequencing of DNA taken from cultured CD4+ T cells relied on the Oncomine TCR Beta short-read assay. Using the QIAamp micro DNA kit, genomic DNA was extracted from the CD4+ T cells that had been cultured. TCRdb called the PCR reads again in MiXCR, with one record for every CDR3 protein. This table holds around 10,000 distinct CDR3 sequences, around 32% found once. The sequenced sample consisted of CD4+ T cells from blood, cultured in vitro. Source of these receptors: a human donor in good health.

This chain joins TRBV6-5 and TRBJ2-5; D is uncertain. Per germline, CDR1 MNHEY and CDR2 SVGAGI. The CDR3 is made up of 13 amino acids. V lost 4 bases to trimming and J lost 2 bases, with 8 bases between them. CDR3 DNA: TGTGCCAGCAGTTTGACAAGACAAGAGACCCAGTACTTC. This codes for CASSLTRQETQYF.

The genes are TRBV7-2 and TRBJ2-7; 7 positions match TRBD1. V was clipped by 1 base and J by 6 bases; unmatched bases: 0. The germline V gene encodes CDR1 SGHTA and CDR2 FQGNSA. The CDR3 covers 12 residues. CDR3 nucleotide sequence: TGTGCCAGCAGCTTAGGGACAGGCGAGCAGTACTTC. Amino acids: CASSLGTGEQYF.

V and J are TRBV20-1 and TRBJ2-7; unclear D gene. The CDR3 runs to 10 residues. Germline V CDR1 and CDR2: DFQATT, SNEGSKA (reference sequence). CDR3 in amino acids: CSCFPNEQYF. In DNA form, the CDR3 reads TGCTCTTGCTTCCCAAACGAGCAGTACTTC.

This sequence joins TRBV28 and TRBJ1-1, with D maybe TRBD1 (5 bases). The germline V gene has CDR1 MDHEN and CDR2 SYDVKM. The germline V and J ends were trimmed by 5 bases and 1 base, with 17 bases remaining between them. The CDR3 is 16 amino acids. The CDR3 sequence is CASSLRWGLRNTEAFF. The CDR3 bases are TGTGCCAGCAGTCTCCGCTGGGGACTGAGGAACACTGAAGCTTTCTTT.

The chain carries TRBV14 and TRBJ2-7; D is perhaps TRBD1 (5 bases). This CDR3 is built from 14 residues. CDR1 is SGHDN and CDR2 is FVKESK in the germline V gene. V lost 1 base and J lost 2, with 9 bases in between. The CDR3 loop reads CASSQVGVPYEQYF. In DNA, the CDR3 is TGTGCCAGCAGCCAAGTAGGGGTTCCCTACGAGCAGTACTTC.

In the case of this clonotype: At one end the junction does not follow the germline gene, possibly because of a read error. The chain links TRBV6-2 or TRBV6-3 to TRBJ2-4, with 7 bases fitting TRBD2. Germline V gives CDR1 MNHEY, CDR2 SVGEGT. The CDR3 has 14 residues. The CDR3 coding sequence is TGTACCAGTCACCGCGGGACTATCAAAAACATTCAGTACTTC. Translation gives CTSHRGTIKNIQYF.

In its sample, this clonotype was seen a few times. The genes are TRBV6-1 and TRBJ2-7; no clear D gene. Looked up from germline, CDR1 is MNHNS and CDR2 is SASEGT. There are 12 residues in the CDR3. V lost 3 bases, J lost 0 bases, and 3 bases lay in between. The CDR3 region is CASSETSYEQYF. The CDR3 coding sequence is TGTGCCAGCAGTGAGACCTCCTACGAGCAGTACTTC.

In its sample, this clonotype was seen a few times. The chain is built from TRBV6-1 and TRBJ1-1; D not certain. Germline CDR1 is MNHNS and CDR2 is SASEGT. Trimming stripped 6 bases from V and 3 bases from J, with 11 bases between. This CDR3 spans 13 amino acids. The CDR3: CASSLSLDTEAFF. Here the CDR3 DNA reads TGTGCCAGCAGCCTAAGTTTGGACACTGAAGCTTTCTTT.

The table lists this clonotype with a few counts. The rearrangement links TRBV25-1 to TRBJ1-2; D is perhaps TRBD1 (5 bases). With 2 bases removed from V and 8 bases from J, the gap between germline ends came to 15 bases. The CDR3 covers 14 residues. Germline V lookup: CDR1 MGHDK, CDR2 SYGVNS. The CDR3 region has the DNA TGTGCCAGCAGTGAAATGTGGCAGGGTAGGGGCTACACCTTC. Translating gives CASSEMWQGRGYTF.

The V gene is TRBV4-3, the J gene TRBJ2-2; D remains ambiguous. This CDR3 has 13 amino acids. From germline, CDR1 is LGHNA and CDR2 YSLEER. Trimming took 5 bases from V and 3 from J, leaving 7 bases between them. In DNA, the CDR3 is TGCGCCAGCAGCGCCGGGTACACCGGGGAGCTGTTTTTT. Protein product: CASSAGYTGELFF.

The chain recombines TRBV5-4 with TRBJ2-2; D may be TRBD1 (6 bases). V was cut by 1 base and J by 6 bases, with 10 bases left in between. This CDR3 has 14 residues. The germline gives CDR1 SGHNT, CDR2 YYREEE (reference sequence). The CDR3 DNA is TGTGCCAGCAGCTTGACAGGGCCCCCCGGGGAGCTGTTTTTT. Translation: CASSLTGPPGELFF.

This clonotype has just a few counts. The V gene is TRBV11-2, the J gene TRBJ1-1; D is ambiguous. This CDR3 contains 17 residues. Germline values: CDR1 SGHAT, CDR2 FQNNGV. V shed 5 bases and J shed 6 bases, with 25 bases lying between them. CDR3 nucleotides: TGTGCCAGCAGCCCTAACTCTTTAAGTAGGGTGAGAGCTGAAGCTTTCTTT. Translating gives CASSPNSLSRVRAEAFF. The full variable domain, rest sourced from reference TRBV11-2 and TRBJ1-1, is EAGVAQSPRYKIIEKRQSVAFWCNPISGHATLYWYQQILGQGPKLLIQFQNNGVVDDSQLPKDRFSAERLKGVDSTLKIQPAKLEDSAVYLCASSPNSLSRVRAEAFFGQGTRLTVV.

Points on this clonotype: One junction end disagrees with the germline gene, perhaps due to a read error. The V call is TRBV7-6, the J call TRBJ2-7; 10 positions agree with TRBD2. The CDR3 loop spans 15 amino acids. CDR1 is SGHVS and CDR2 is FNYEAQ in the germline V gene. Written as DNA, the CDR3 is TGTGCTAGCAGCCCCGCAGCGGGAGGGCCGGGGGAGCAGTACTTC. It encodes CASSPAAGGPGEQYF.

This clonotype was found once. The chain combines TRBV7-2 with TRBJ2-3; D possibly matches TRBD1 or TRBD2 (6 bases each). The V and J ends lost 5 bases and 4 bases respectively, with 10 bases between them. Germline V gives CDR1 SGHTA, CDR2 FQGNSA. This CDR3 has 13 residues. The DNA for the CDR3 is TGTGCCAGCAGCAGAGGGGGGTCAGATACGCAGTATTTT. Its translation: CASSRGGSDTQYF.

The CDR3: CASSLVGSYTDTQYF. The CDR3 DNA sequence: TGTGCCAGCAGCTTAGTGGGATCCTACACAGATACGCAGTATTTT. The rearrangement links TRBV11-1 to TRBJ2-3; D call uncertain. The CDR3 spans 15 residues. Trimming stripped 1 base from V and 2 bases from J, with 10 bases between. Germline CDR1 reads SGHAT; CDR2 reads FQDESV (reference sequence).

In its sample, this clonotype ranks as medium-sized. The chain uses TRBV5-8 and TRBJ2-5; a possible D gene is TRBD1 (5 bases). V lost 4 bases, J lost 0 bases, and 19 bases lay in between. Germline CDR1 reads SGHTS; CDR2 reads YDEGEE. The CDR3 is made up of 17 amino acids. The CDR3 DNA follows: TGTGCCAGCAGCCCAGACTTCCTTAGCAGGGACCAAGAGACCCAGTACTTC. It is translated as CASSPDFLSRDQETQYF. The full variable domain, rest sourced from reference TRBV5-8 and TRBJ2-5, is EAGVTQSPTHLIKTRGQQATLRCSPISGHTSVYWYQQALGLGLQFLLWYDEGEERNRGNFPPRFSGRQFPNYSSELNVNALELEDSALYLCASSPDFLSRDQETQYFGPGTRLLVL.

The CDR3 nucleotides are TGTGCCAGTAGTATAACAGGAATCATACGCGGTGGCTACACCTTC. As protein: CASSITGIIRGGYTF. This chain uses TRBV19 with TRBJ1-2; the D gene is possibly TRBD1 (5 bases). The CDR3 loop spans 15 amino acids. The germline V gene encodes CDR1 LNHDA and CDR2 SQIVND (reference sequence). Trimming shortened V by 2 bases and J by 7 bases, and 17 bases separated the two germline ends.

Only a few counts were recorded for this clonotype. The rearrangement links TRBV6-1 to TRBJ1-2; weak D call: TRBD1 (5 bases). Germline CDR1 and CDR2: MNHNS and SASEGT. This CDR3 spans 15 amino acids. V gave up 1 base and J gave up 3 bases, with 12 bases separating them. CDR3 sequence: CASSEEARAHYGYTF. The CDR3 nucleotides read TGTGCCAGCAGTGAAGAGGCCAGGGCCCACTATGGCTACACCTTC.

This clonotype was seen only a few times. The J gene is TRBJ2-7, the V gene TRBV6-5; 13 bases map to TRBD2. The CDR3 spans 17 residues. CDR1 and CDR2 (germline): MNHEY, SVGAGI. With V trimmed by 2 bases and J by 1 base, 5 bases remained unmatched. CDR3 in DNA: TGTGCCAGCAGTTACGCGACTAGCGGGGGGATTTCCTACGAGCAGTACTTC. Its translation is CASSYATSGGISYEQYF.